This TCR beta chain was observed in a study of response to subunit inactivated influenza vaccine. General observations from the study: A suggestion made by the authors is that each seasonal influenza vaccination recruits few new T cells.

One entry per CDR3 protein, called by TCRdb with MiXCR from the RT-PCR reads. The data contain around 470,000 distinct CDR3 sequences, less than 7.5% of them seen just once; the ten biggest clones take up over 10%. Trimming took off 7 bases at V and 2 bases at J, with 18 bases between the two ends. The CDR3 spans 15 residues. Per germline, CDR1 MDHEN and CDR2 SYDVKM. Of note for this clonotype: Antigen unknown.

The sequences come from PBMCs from blood, collected around 25 months after vaccination. The rearrangement joins TRBV28 to TRBJ2-7, with TRBD1 as a possible D gene (7 bases). The clonotype comes from a man between 50 and 69 years old who received an inactivated influenza vaccine. The DNA for the CDR3 is TGTGCCAGCACCTCAGGGGGACTCACCACCTACGAGCAGTACTTC. It codes for CASTSGGLTTYEQYF. The full variable domain, rest sourced from reference TRBV28 and TRBJ2-7, is DVKVTQSSRYLVKRTGEKVFLECVQDMDHENMFWYRQDPGLGLRLIYFSYDVKMKEKGDIPEGYSVSREKKERFSLILESASTNQTSMYLCASTSGGLTTYEQYFGPGTRLTVT.